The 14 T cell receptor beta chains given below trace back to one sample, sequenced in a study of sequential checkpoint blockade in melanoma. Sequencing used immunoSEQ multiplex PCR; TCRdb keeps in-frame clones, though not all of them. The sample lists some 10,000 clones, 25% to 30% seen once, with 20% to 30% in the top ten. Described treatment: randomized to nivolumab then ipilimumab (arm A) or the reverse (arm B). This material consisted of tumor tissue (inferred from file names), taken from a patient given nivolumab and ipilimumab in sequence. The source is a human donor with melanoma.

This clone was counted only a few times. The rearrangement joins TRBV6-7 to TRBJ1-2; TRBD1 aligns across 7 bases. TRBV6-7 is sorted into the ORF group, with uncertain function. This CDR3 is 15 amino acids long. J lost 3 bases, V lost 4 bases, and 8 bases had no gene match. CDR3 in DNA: TGTGCCAGCAGTTCCCGACAGGGCATGTACTATGGCTACACCTTC. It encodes CASSSRQGMYYGYTF.

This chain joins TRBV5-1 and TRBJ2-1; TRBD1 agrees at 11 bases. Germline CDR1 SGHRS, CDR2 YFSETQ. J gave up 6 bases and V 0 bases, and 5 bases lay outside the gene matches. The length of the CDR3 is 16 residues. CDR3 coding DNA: TGCGCCAGCAGCTTGGGGACAGGGGGCGTCGGCAATGAGCAGTTCTTC. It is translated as CASSLGTGGVGNEQFF.

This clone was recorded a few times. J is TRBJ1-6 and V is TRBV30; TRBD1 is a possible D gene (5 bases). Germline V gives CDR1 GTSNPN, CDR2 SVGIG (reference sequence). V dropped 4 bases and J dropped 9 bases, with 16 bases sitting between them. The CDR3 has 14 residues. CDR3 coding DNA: TGTGCCTGGACGAGGGGTCTGGTGAGTTCACCCCTCCACTTT. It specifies CAWTRGLVSSPLHF. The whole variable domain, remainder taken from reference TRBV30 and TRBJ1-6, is SQTIHQWPATLVQPVGSPLSLECTVEGTSNPNLYWYRQAAGRGLQLLFYSVGIGQISSEVPQNLSASRPQDRQFILSSKKLLLSDSGFYLCAWTRGLVSSPLHFGNGTRLTVT.

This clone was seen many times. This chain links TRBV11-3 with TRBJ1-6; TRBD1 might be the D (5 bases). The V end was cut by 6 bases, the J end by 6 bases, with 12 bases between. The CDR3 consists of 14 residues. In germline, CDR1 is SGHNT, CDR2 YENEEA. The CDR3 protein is CASRPGGVNSPLHF. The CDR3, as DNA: TGTGCCAGCAGGCCGGGGGGGGTTAATTCACCCCTCCACTTT.

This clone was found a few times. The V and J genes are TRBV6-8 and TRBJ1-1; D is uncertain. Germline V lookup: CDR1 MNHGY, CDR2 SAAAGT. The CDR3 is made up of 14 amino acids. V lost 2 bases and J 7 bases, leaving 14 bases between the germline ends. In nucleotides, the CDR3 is TGTGCCAGCAGTTACACAGAGAATTGGAGTGAAGCTTTCTTT. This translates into CASSYTENWSEAFF.

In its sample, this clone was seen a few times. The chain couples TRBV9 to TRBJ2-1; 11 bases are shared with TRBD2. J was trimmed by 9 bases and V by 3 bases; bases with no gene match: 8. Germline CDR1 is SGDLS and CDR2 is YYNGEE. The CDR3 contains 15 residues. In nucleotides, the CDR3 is TGTGCCAGCAGCGCACTAACTAGCGGGGGCGGTGAGCAGTTCTTC. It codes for CASSALTSGGGEQFF.

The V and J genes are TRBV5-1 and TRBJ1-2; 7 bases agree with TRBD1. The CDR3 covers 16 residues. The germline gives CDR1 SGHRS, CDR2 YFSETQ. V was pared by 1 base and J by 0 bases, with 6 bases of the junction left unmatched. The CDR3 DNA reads TGCGCCAGCAGCTTGAGAACAGGGGAAACTAACTATGGCTACACCTTC. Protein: CASSLRTGETNYGYTF.

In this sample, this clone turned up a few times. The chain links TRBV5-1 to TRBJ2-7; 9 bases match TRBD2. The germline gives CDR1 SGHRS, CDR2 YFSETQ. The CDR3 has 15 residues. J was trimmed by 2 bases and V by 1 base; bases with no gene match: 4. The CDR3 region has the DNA TGCGCCAGCAGCTTGAAGTTAGCGGGGGCCTACGAGCAGTACTTC. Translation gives CASSLKLAGAYEQYF.

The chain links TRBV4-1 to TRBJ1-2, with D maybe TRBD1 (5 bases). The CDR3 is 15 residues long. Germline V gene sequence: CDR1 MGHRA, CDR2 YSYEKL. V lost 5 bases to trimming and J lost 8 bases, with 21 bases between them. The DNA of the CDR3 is TGCGCCAGCAGCGAAGGACACCTAGGGACTTACGGCTACACCTTC. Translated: CASSEGHLGTYGYTF.

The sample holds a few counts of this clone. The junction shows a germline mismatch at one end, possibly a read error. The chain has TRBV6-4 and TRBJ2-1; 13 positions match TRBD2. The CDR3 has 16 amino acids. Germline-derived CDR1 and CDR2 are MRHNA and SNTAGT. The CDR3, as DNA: TGTGCCAGCAGTTACTCACTAGCGGGGGGGCTTAATGAGCAGTTCTTC. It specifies CASSYSLAGGLNEQFF.

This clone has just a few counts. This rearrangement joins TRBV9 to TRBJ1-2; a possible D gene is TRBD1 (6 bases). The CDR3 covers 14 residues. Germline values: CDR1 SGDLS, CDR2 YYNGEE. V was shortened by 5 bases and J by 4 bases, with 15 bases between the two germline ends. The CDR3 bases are TGTGCCAGCAGTGCTGAGACAGGAGGCTATGGCTACACCTTC. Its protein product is CASSAETGGYGYTF. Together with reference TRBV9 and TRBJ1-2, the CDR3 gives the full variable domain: DSGVTQTPKHLITATGQRVTLRCSPRSGDLSVYWYQQSLDQGLQFLIQYYNGEERAKGNILERFSAQQFPDLHSELNLSSLELGDSALYFCASSAETGGYGYTFGSGTRLTVV.

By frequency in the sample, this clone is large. DNA for the CDR3: TGTGCCAGCAGCGCCCAAGGAGGGGGACACCAAGAGACCCAGTACTTC. Its translation is CASSAQGGGHQETQYF. The chain links TRBV9 to TRBJ2-5; D may match TRBD1 or TRBD2 (6 bases each). Germline CDR1 and CDR2: SGDLS and YYNGEE. CDR3 size: 16 residues. The germline V and J ends were trimmed by 3 bases and 0 bases, with 15 bases remaining between them.

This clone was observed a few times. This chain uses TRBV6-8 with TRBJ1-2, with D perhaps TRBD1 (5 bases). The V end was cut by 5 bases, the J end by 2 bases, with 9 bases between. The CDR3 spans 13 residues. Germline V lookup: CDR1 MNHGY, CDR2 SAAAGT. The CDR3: CASSHGANYGYTF. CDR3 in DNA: TGTGCCAGCAGTCATGGGGCCAACTATGGCTACACCTTC.

This CDR3 reads CASSVGRRGGTQYF. The CDR3 DNA sequence: TGTGCCAGCAGCGTAGGTCGCCGTGGGGGGACCCAGTACTTC. V usage is TRBV9 and J usage is TRBJ2-5; D possibly uses TRBD1 or TRBD2 (5 bases each). The CDR3 runs to 14 residues. With 0 bases removed from V and 7 bases from J, the gap between germline ends came to 13 bases. The germline V gene has CDR1 SGDLS and CDR2 YYNGEE.